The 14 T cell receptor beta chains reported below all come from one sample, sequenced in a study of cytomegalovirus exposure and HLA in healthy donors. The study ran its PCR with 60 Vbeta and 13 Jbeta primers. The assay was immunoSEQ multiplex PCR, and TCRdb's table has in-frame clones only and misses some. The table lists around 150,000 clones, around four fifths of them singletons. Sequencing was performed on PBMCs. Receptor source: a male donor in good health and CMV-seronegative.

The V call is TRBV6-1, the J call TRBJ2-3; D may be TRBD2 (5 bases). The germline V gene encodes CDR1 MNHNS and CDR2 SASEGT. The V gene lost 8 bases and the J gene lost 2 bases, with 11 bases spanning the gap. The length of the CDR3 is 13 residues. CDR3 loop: CASLYRDTDTQYF. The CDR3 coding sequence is TGTGCCAGCCTATACCGGGACACAGATACGCAGTATTTT.

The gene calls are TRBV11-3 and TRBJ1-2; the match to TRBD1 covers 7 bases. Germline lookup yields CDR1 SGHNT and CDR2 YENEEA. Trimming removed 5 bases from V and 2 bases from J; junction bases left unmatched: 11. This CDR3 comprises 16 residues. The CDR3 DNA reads TGTGCCAGCAGCCAAAGACAGGGACCTTCGAACTATGGCTACACCTTC. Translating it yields CASSQRQGPSNYGYTF.

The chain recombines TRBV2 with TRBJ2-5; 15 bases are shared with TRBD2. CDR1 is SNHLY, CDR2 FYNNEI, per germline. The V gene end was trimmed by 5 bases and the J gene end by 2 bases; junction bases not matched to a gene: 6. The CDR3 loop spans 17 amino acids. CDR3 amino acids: CASSYGTSGGLQETQYF. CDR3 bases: TGTGCCAGCAGTTACGGGACTAGCGGGGGGCTACAAGAGACCCAGTACTTC.

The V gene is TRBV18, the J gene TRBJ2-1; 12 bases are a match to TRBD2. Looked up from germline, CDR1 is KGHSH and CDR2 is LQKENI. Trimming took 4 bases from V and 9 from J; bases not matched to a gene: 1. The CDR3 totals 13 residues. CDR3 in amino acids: CASSQGLAGEQFF. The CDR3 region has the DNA TGTGCCAGCTCACAGGGACTAGCGGGTGAGCAGTTCTTC.

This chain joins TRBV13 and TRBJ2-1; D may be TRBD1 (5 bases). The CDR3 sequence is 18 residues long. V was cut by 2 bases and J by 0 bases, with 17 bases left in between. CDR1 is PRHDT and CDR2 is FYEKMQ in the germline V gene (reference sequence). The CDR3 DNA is TGTGCCAGCAGCTTACAGGGATTTGACAGCTCCTCCTACAATGAGCAGTTCTTC. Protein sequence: CASSLQGFDSSSYNEQFF.

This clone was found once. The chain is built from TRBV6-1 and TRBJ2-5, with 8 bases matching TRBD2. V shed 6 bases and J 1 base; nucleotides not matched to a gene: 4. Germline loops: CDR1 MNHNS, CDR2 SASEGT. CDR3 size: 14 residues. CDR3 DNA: TGTGCCAGCAGGAAGACTAGCGTCCAAGAGACCCAGTACTTC. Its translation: CASRKTSVQETQYF.

This CDR3 reads CASSQLAGGTEAFF. The CDR3 coding sequence is TGCGCCAGCAGCCAACTAGCTGGTGGGACTGAAGCTTTCTTT. This chain connects TRBV4-1 to TRBJ1-1, with D hard to call. Germline CDR1 is MGHRA and CDR2 is YSYEKL. CDR3 size: 14 residues. Trimming shortened V by 2 bases and J by 5 bases, and 12 bases separated the two germline ends.

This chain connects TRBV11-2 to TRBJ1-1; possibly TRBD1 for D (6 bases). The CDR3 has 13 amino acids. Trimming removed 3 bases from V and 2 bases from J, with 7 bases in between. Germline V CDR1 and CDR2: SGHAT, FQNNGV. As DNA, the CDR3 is TGTGCCAGCAGCTTGGACAGCAACACTGAAGCTTTCTTT. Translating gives CASSLDSNTEAFF.

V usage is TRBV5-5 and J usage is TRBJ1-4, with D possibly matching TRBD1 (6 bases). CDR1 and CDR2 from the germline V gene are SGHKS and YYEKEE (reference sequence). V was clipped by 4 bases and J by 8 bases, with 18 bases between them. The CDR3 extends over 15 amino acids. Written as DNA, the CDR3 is TGTGCCAGCAGCGCTGGGACACCTAAACAGGAAAAACTGTTTTTT. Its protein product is CASSAGTPKQEKLFF.

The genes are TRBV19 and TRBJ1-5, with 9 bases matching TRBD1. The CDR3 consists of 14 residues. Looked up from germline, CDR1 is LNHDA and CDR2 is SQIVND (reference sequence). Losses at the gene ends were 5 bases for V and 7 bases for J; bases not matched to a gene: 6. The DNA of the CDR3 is TGTGCCAGTAGTCCGGACAGGGGTTACCAGCCCCAGCATTTT. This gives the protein CASSPDRGYQPQHF.

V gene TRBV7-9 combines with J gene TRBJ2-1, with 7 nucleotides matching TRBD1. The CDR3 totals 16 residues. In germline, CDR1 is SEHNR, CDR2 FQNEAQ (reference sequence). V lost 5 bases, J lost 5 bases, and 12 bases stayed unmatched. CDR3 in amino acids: CASSGRDSPKDNEQFF. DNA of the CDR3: TGTGCCAGCAGCGGACGGGACAGCCCTAAGGACAATGAGCAGTTCTTC.

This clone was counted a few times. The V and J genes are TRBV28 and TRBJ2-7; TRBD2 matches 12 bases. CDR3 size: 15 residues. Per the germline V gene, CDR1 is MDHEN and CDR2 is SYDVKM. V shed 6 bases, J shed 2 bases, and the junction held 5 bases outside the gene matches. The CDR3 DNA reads TGTGCCAGCAGCCGGCTAGCGGGAGGGGCCTACGAGCAGTACTTC. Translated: CASSRLAGGAYEQYF.

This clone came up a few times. CDR3 protein: CASSLAGSTDTQYF. The DNA of the CDR3 is TGTGCCAGCAGTTTGGCCGGGAGCACAGATACGCAGTATTTT. The rearrangement uses TRBV28 and TRBJ2-3; D is unclear. Germline-derived CDR1 and CDR2 are MDHEN and SYDVKM. V was clipped by 3 bases and J by 0 bases, with 7 bases between them. This CDR3 is built from 14 residues.

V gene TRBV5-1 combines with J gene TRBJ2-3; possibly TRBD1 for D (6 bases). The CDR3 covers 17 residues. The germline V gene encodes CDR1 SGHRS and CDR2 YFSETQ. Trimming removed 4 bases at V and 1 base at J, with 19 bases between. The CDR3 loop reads CASSITTTGLGTDTQYF. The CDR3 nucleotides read TGCGCCAGCAGCATAACAACAACAGGGCTAGGCACAGATACGCAGTATTTT.